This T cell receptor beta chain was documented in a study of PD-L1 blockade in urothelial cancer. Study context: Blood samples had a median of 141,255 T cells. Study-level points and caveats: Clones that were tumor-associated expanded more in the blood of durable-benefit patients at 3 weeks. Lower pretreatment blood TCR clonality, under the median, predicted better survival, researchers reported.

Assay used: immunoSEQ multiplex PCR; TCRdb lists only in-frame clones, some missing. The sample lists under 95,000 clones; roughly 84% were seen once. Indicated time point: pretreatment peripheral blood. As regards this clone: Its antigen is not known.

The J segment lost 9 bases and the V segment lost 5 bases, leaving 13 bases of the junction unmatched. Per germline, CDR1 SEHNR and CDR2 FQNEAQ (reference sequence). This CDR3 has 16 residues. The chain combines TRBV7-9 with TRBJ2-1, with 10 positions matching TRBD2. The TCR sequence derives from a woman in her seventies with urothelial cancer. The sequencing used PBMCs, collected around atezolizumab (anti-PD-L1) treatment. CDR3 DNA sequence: TGTGCCAGCAGCCAAACGGGGCTAGCGGGAGAGGTTGAGCAGTTCTTC. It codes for CASSQTGLAGEVEQFF.